What follows are 29 T cell receptor beta chains derived from one specimen sequenced in a study of early T cells in non-severe SARS-CoV-2 infection. TCRdb reprocessed the 5' RACE reads via MiXCR and lists one record per CDR3 protein. The sample contains some 96,000 distinct CDR3 sequences, roughly an eighth of which appear only once. The sequenced material came from whole blood. The receptors stem from an adult who was a healthcare worker with PCR-confirmed SARS-CoV-2 infection or an uninfected control (not recorded which).

There are a few counts of this clonotype. The chain employs TRBV20-1 and TRBJ2-5, with a weak D call TRBD1 (5 bases). This CDR3 spans 14 amino acids. V was shortened by 6 bases and J by 5 bases, with 19 bases between the two germline ends. CDR1 is DFQATT and CDR2 is SNEGSKA in the germline V gene (reference sequence). CDR3 coding DNA: TGCAGTGCCACCCCCCCCACAGGCCCCGAGACCCAGTACTTC. This codes for CSATPPTGPETQYF.

This chain joins TRBV5-6 and TRBJ2-1; a possible D gene is TRBD1 (5 bases). The CDR3 spans 14 residues. The V gene's germline CDR1 is SGHDT and CDR2 YYEEEE. Trimming took off 1 base at V and 3 bases at J, with 8 bases between the two ends. For the CDR3, the DNA is TGTGCCAGCAGCTTGTTGGGGCTCTACAATGAGCAGTTCTTC. Its protein product is CASSLLGLYNEQFF. The complete variable domain, with remaining parts taken from reference TRBV5-6 and TRBJ2-1, reads DAGVTQSPTHLIKTRGQQVTLRCSPKSGHDTVSWYQQALGQGPQFIFQYYEEEERQRGNFPDRFSGHQFPNYSSELNVNALLLGDSALYLCASSLLGLYNEQFFGPGTRLTVL.

The CDR3 loop is CASSLTGTGYEQYF. Here the CDR3 DNA reads TGTGCCAGCAGCTTAACCGGGACAGGGTACGAGCAGTACTTC. The gene calls are TRBV5-6 and TRBJ2-7; TRBD1 agrees at 9 bases. The CDR3 sequence is 14 residues long. The germline V gene has CDR1 SGHDT and CDR2 YYEEEE. With 2 bases clipped from V and 4 bases from J, the junction kept 4 bases outside the gene matches.

The table lists this clonotype with a few counts. V usage is TRBV7-2 and J usage is TRBJ1-2, with D hard to call. CDR1 SGHTA and CDR2 FQGNSA come from the germline V gene. V dropped 5 bases and J dropped 7 bases, with 14 bases sitting between them. The length of the CDR3 is 13 residues. The CDR3 nucleotides read TGTGCCAGCAGCCCCTCTGGGGAGGGTGGCTACACCTTC. Its protein is CASSPSGEGGYTF.

The chain carries TRBV2 and TRBJ1-5; D is uncertain. Germline V gene lookup returns CDR1 SNHLY and CDR2 FYNNEI. V was shortened by 6 bases and J by 7 bases, with 13 bases between the two germline ends. CDR3 length equals 13 residues. In DNA, the CDR3 is TGTGCCAGCAGAAAGGAGGGTGGGCAGCCCCAGCATTTT. Translated, it gives CASRKEGGQPQHF.

CDR3 amino acids: CSAGRNTIYF. In nucleotides, the CDR3 is TGCAGTGCGGGACGAAACACCATATATTTT. The chain is built from TRBV20-1 and TRBJ1-3, with D maybe TRBD1 (5 bases). The V and J ends lost 6 bases and 5 bases respectively, with 5 bases between them. CDR1 is DFQATT, CDR2 SNEGSKA, per germline (reference sequence). The CDR3 runs 10 residues.

The chain carries TRBV29-1 and TRBJ2-7, with 9 bases lining up with TRBD1. This CDR3 contains 14 residues. J lost 0 bases, V lost 6 bases, and 6 bases had no gene match. In germline, CDR1 is SQVTM, CDR2 ANQGSEA. The DNA of the CDR3 is TGCAGCGTCGCCGGGACAGGGTACTCCTACGAGCAGTACTTC. It specifies CSVAGTGYSYEQYF.

This clonotype appeared many times. The chain employs TRBV28 and TRBJ2-7; possibly TRBD2 for D (7 bases). Between the trimmed V and J ends, which lost 7 bases and 0 bases, there was a span of 19 bases. This CDR3 is 16 amino acids long. Germline values: CDR1 MDHEN, CDR2 SYDVKM. Here the CDR3 DNA reads TGTGCCAGCACCCCGGAAAAGCGGGACATCTCCTACGAGCAGTACTTC. Translated, it gives CASTPEKRDISYEQYF.

This clonotype was observed many times. J is TRBJ2-3 and V is TRBV7-2; 10 nucleotides align to TRBD2. The J segment lost 0 bases and the V segment lost 1 base, leaving 13 bases of the junction unmatched. Germline V gene lookup returns CDR1 SGHTA and CDR2 FQGNSA. This CDR3 spans 20 amino acids. The CDR3: CASSLEGLAGVPSSTDTQYF. For the CDR3, the DNA is TGTGCCAGCAGCTTAGAGGGGCTAGCGGGGGTCCCGTCGAGCACAGATACGCAGTATTTT.

The chain has TRBV7-2 and TRBJ2-2; a weak D match, TRBD2 (7 bases). The germline gives CDR1 SGHTA, CDR2 FQGNSA. This CDR3 is built from 16 residues. V shed 1 base and J shed 11 bases, with 20 bases lying between them. DNA for the CDR3: TGTGCCAGCAGCTTAGGCGGGGGCGAACACCGGGGAGAGCTGTTTTTT. Translated: CASSLGGGEHRGELFF.

This chain uses TRBV6-2 or TRBV6-3 with TRBJ2-6; either TRBD1 or TRBD2 may supply D (5 bases each). The CDR3 is 18 amino acids. V lost 9 bases and J 0 bases, leaving 21 bases between the germline ends. Germline CDR1 reads MNHEY; CDR2 reads SVGEGT. CDR3 DNA: TGTGCCAGTCAGCCGTCCGGGACGGGGTCCTCTGGGGCCAACGTCCTGACTTTC. This gives the protein CASQPSGTGSSGANVLTF.

The chain combines TRBV11-2 with TRBJ1-5; D gene ambiguous. Germline V gene sequence: CDR1 SGHAT, CDR2 FQNNGV. This CDR3 is built from 13 residues. V was pared by 4 bases and J by 4 bases, with 8 bases between. The CDR3, as DNA: TGTGCCAGCAGCTCCCAAAGTAATCAGCCCCAGCATTTT. Encoded protein: CASSSQSNQPQHF.

This clonotype was observed at least ten times. The chain carries TRBV29-1 and TRBJ1-1; 8 bases align to TRBD1. This CDR3 is 13 amino acids long. Trimming cost V 6 bases and J 0 bases; bases outside gene matches: 3. From germline, CDR1 is SQVTM and CDR2 ANQGSEA. The CDR3 here is CSVDRVLNTEAFF. In DNA, the CDR3 is TGCAGCGTGGACAGGGTCTTGAACACTGAAGCTTTCTTT.

J is TRBJ2-3 and V is TRBV12-5; D remains unclear. Looked up from germline, CDR1 is LGHNT and CDR2 is FRNRAP. The CDR3 sequence is 13 residues long. V lost 2 bases, J lost 2 bases, and 5 bases lay in between. The CDR3 region has the DNA TGTGCTAGTGGTTTGAACCCCACAGATACGCAGTATTTT. Amino acids: CASGLNPTDTQYF. Supplemented by reference TRBV12-5 and TRBJ2-3, the full variable domain reads DARVTQTPRHKVTEMGQEVTMRCQPILGHNTVFWYRQTMMQGLELLAYFRNRAPLDDSGMPKDRFSAEMPDATLATLKIQPSEPRDSAVYFCASGLNPTDTQYFGPGTRLTVL.

This clonotype has a single count. A single base separates this from a much larger clone, so it may be a read error. This chain connects TRBV28 to TRBJ1-2; D remains unclear. This CDR3 has 15 residues. Looked up from germline, CDR1 is MDHEN and CDR2 is SYDVKM. CDR3 sequence (DNA): TGTGACAGCAGTTCCGGGCCGTGGGTTTTGTCTGGCTACACCTTC. This encodes CDSSSGPWVLSGYTF.

In its sample, this clonotype was seen many times. This sequence joins TRBV3-1 and TRBJ1-2, with 7 bases matching TRBD1. Unmatched junction bases numbered 7, after V lost 3 bases and J lost 3 bases. Germline lookup yields CDR1 LGHDT and CDR2 YNNKEL (reference sequence). CDR3 length: 15 residues. Here the CDR3 reads CASSHPADRDYGYTF. CDR3 sequence (DNA): TGTGCCAGCAGCCATCCCGCCGACAGGGACTATGGCTACACCTTC.

This clonotype has ten or more counts. The V gene is TRBV28, the J gene TRBJ1-5; the match to TRBD1 covers 10 bases. In germline, CDR1 is MDHEN, CDR2 SYDVKM. The trim removed 6 bases at V and 6 bases at J, leaving 8 bases unmatched. This CDR3 is built from 15 residues. The DNA of the CDR3 is TGTGCCAGCAGGTCCGGGACAGGGGCGGGTCAGCCCCAGCATTTT. Amino acid sequence: CASRSGTGAGQPQHF.

The gene calls are TRBV4-3 and TRBJ1-4; no clear D. The germline gives CDR1 LGHNA, CDR2 YSLEER. The CDR3 extends over 15 amino acids. Trimming left V 0 bases short and J 1 base short, with 6 bases between. CDR3 DNA: TGCGCCAGCAGCCAAGATCTGAAAACTAATGAAAAACTGTTTTTT. As protein: CASSQDLKTNEKLFF.

This chain joins TRBV5-1 and TRBJ1-4; the match to TRBD1 covers 8 bases. CDR1 and CDR2 (germline): SGHRS, YFSETQ. Trimming cost V 3 bases and J 2 bases; bases outside gene matches: 9. The CDR3 runs to 17 residues. For the CDR3, the DNA is TGCGCCAGCAGCTCTCCGACAGGGGAGTCGACTAATGAAAAACTGTTTTTT. Amino acids: CASSSPTGESTNEKLFF.

The J gene is TRBJ2-7, the V gene TRBV28; the D is unclear. The V gene lost 4 bases and the J gene lost 6 bases, with 13 bases spanning the gap. Germline V gene data show CDR1 as MDHEN and CDR2 as SYDVKM. The CDR3 sequence is 13 residues long. The CDR3 reads CASSSPLSGEQYF. CDR3 nucleotides: TGTGCCAGCAGTTCCCCCCTCTCGGGCGAGCAGTACTTC.

This clonotype was seen a few times. The rearrangement links TRBV28 to TRBJ2-5; D gene unclear. Trimming took off 2 bases at V and 5 bases at J, with 6 bases between the two ends. This CDR3 spans 12 amino acids. Germline loops: CDR1 MDHEN, CDR2 SYDVKM. CDR3 nucleotide sequence: TGTGCCAGCAGTTTAACGAGGGAGACCCAGTACTTC. As protein: CASSLTRETQYF. Drawing the rest from reference TRBV28 and TRBJ2-5, the complete variable domain is DVKVTQSSRYLVKRTGEKVFLECVQDMDHENMFWYRQDPGLGLRLIYFSYDVKMKEKGDIPEGYSVSREKKERFSLILESASTNQTSMYLCASSLTRETQYFGPGTRLLVL.

This clonotype was found many times. The chain carries TRBV11-2 and TRBJ2-5; D is unclear. The length of the CDR3 is 15 residues. The V gene's germline CDR1 is SGHAT and CDR2 FQNNGV. The ends were cut back, 5 bases at V and 0 bases at J, with 13 bases in the middle. CDR3: CASSIIPRHQETQYF. CDR3 DNA sequence: TGTGCCAGCAGCATAATTCCTAGACACCAAGAGACCCAGTACTTC.

This clonotype appeared a few times. The chain joins TRBV2 to TRBJ2-6; 7 bases agree with TRBD1. From germline, CDR1 is SNHLY and CDR2 FYNNEI. The CDR3 runs to 15 residues. Trimming removed 7 bases from V and 2 bases from J; junction bases left unmatched: 5. The CDR3 DNA reads as TGTGCCAGCATAGACGACAGGGCTGGGGCCAACGTCCTGACTTTC. This gives the protein CASIDDRAGANVLTF.

This clonotype occurred many times. The gene calls are TRBV7-9 and TRBJ2-3, with D tentatively TRBD2 (7 bases). The CDR3 length is 16 residues. V lost 4 bases and J 3 bases, leaving 17 bases between the germline ends. The germline V gene encodes CDR1 SEHNR and CDR2 FQNEAQ (reference sequence). The CDR3 sequence: CASSSQWGGRTDTQYF. DNA for the CDR3: TGTGCCAGCAGCTCACAATGGGGGGGCCGGACAGATACGCAGTATTTT.

V usage is TRBV12-2 and J usage is TRBJ2-7. TRBV12-2 is noted as a pseudogene. The CDR3 spans 15 residues. CDR3: CASREGRRNSYEQYF. The CDR3 bases are TGTGCAAGTCGCGAAGGACGGCGAAACTCCTACGAGCAGTACTTC.

The rearrangement joins TRBV29-1 to TRBJ2-2, with 8 bases matching TRBD2. This CDR3 comprises 17 residues. V was clipped by 1 base and J by 3 bases; unmatched bases: 10. CDR1 SQVTM and CDR2 ANQGSEA come from the germline V gene. DNA of the CDR3: TGCAGCGTTGAAGGTTTGAAGCGGGGGTCCCACACCGGGGAGCTGTTTTTT. Its protein is CSVEGLKRGSHTGELFF.

This clonotype has a count of ten or more. The chain is built from TRBV12-3 or TRBV12-4 and TRBJ2-7; a possible D gene is TRBD1 (5 bases). This CDR3 spans 14 amino acids. Trimming took 7 bases from V and 5 from J, leaving 18 bases between them. CDR3 nucleotides: TGTGCCAGCACCGACAGTGGGGTTACCCACGAGCAGTACTTC. Translated, it gives CASTDSGVTHEQYF.

This clonotype was recorded at least ten times. The V gene is TRBV5-1, the J gene TRBJ1-5, with a tentative D call TRBD1 (6 bases). Between the trimmed V and J ends, which lost 5 bases and 4 bases, there was a span of 10 bases. Germline values: CDR1 SGHRS, CDR2 YFSETQ. The length of the CDR3 is 13 residues. In nucleotides, the CDR3 is TGCGCCAGCAGTGCAGGACAGAATCAGCCCCAGCATTTT. Protein sequence: CASSAGQNQPQHF.

This clonotype was recorded a few times. The chain carries TRBV28 and TRBJ1-6; D uncertain. The CDR3 consists of 14 residues. V was clipped by 3 bases and J by 10 bases, with 13 bases between them. Germline loops: CDR1 MDHEN, CDR2 SYDVKM. CDR3 residues: CASSFGQANSPLHF. CDR3 DNA: TGTGCCAGCAGTTTCGGGCAGGCTAACTCACCCCTCCACTTT.